What follows describes a single TCR beta chain. The authors' processing: Cell counts per sample came from amplifying reference gene primers. Some clones are missing from TCRdb's copy, which holds only in-frame ones; the method was immunoSEQ multiplex PCR. Clone size and V and J calls were adopted from that table, with D and trimming inferred from the DNA. The sample has roughly 250,000 clones; 87% are singletons. The study drew participants aged about 18 to 90 years from approximately 25 US areas. Cohorts were determined from participant-reported clinical history. The junction had 11 bases not matched to a gene; V was cut back by 4 bases and J by 2 bases. CDR3 length: 17 amino acids. Germline-derived CDR1 and CDR2 are SNHLY and FYNNEI. The data were obtained in a study of blood T cell repertoires in COVID-19. The wider study: Acute and convalescent COVID-19 specimens originated in the United States, Italy and Spain.

The sample taken for sequencing was PBMCs or T cells enriched from blood (not recorded which). This receptor was obtained from a woman in her thirties with acute COVID-19. The genes are TRBV2 and TRBJ2-1; 7 nucleotides align to TRBD2. The CDR3 region has the DNA TGTGCCAGCAGTGGGGGCCCAGCGGGGTTACCCTACAATGAGCAGTTCTTC. The encoded protein is CASSGGPAGLPYNEQFF.